This TCR beta chain was identified in a study of cytomegalovirus exposure and HLA in healthy donors (dated by TCRdb to the late 2010s). Describing the broader study: An earlier analysis of several hundred of the donors reported 276 Gb of sequence data and approximately 120 million unique TCR beta sequences obtained from about 200 million T cells. An early release covering about 600 HLA-typed donors comprised about 300 gigabases of sequencing data and tens of millions of unique TCR sequences. Of the 398 genotyped donors, roughly 80% fell in the genetic ancestry cluster associated with self-reported Caucasian donors. The study was designed to test whether signatures of past pathogen exposure could be identified by cataloging public T cell receptors. Using immunosequencing, the study profiled T cell repertoires from 666 subjects and related those repertoires to cytomegalovirus serostatus. Besides the first cohort of 500 to 700 subjects, a separate validation cohort made up of 120 different subjects was used. The study combined high-throughput TCR immunosequencing, statistical association of individual TCRs with disease status, and machine learning to predict cytomegalovirus infection status. To study patterns of TCR occurrence, a later analysis re-analyzed previously published TCR beta repertoires from around 700 donors and added high-resolution HLA genotyping. Rather than using new phenotypic data, the later analysis identified candidate immune exposures from TCR beta sequences and from how often those sequences occurred across donors. An earlier analysis of 587 of the donors applied high-throughput TCR beta sequencing to assess whether each TCR beta V gene segment acted as functional or pseudogenic. Donor age, sex, ethnicity and CMV serostatus were compiled together with the repertoire data. Genome-wide SNP genotypes for about 65% of the roughly 670 donors were used in a later genetic analysis, which treated that subset as a discovery cohort. Every discovery cohort repertoire had been produced on one sequencing platform. HLA typing included class I and class II loci at four-digit resolution. Typing coverage differed by locus: A, B, C, DRB1 and DQB1 were typed in about 629-630 donors, DQA1 in about 550, DPA1 in 600 to 610, and DPB1 in just under 490. About 5 DR-DQ haplotypes were handled as single units for association and clustering, since linkage in the cohort was strong. On average, roughly 240,000 unique TCR beta nucleotide sequences were sequenced per donor among about 400 genotyped donors of the cohort, with roughly a sixth of those sequences being non-productive.

Libraries came from the immunoSEQ multiplex PCR assay. A mixture of 60 forward primers for TCR Vbeta segments and 13 reverse primers for TCR Jbeta segments was used in the multiplex PCR. A multiplex PCR assay on genomic DNA amplified the CDR3 region of rearranged TCR beta genes. The amplified TCR beta libraries were sequenced on the Illumina HiSeq System as 87-base-pair reads. In the paper's pipeline: Across the 500 to 700 repertoires, a later analysis counted roughly 84 million unique TCR beta chains, around 11 million of which were shared by at least two donors. To remove PCR and sequencing errors, raw reads were error-corrected and collapsed into unique sequences using a nearest-neighbor algorithm that merged closely related sequences. CDR3 sequences were aligned to IMGT reference sequences to assign V, D and J gene segments. For a sequence to be retained, at least a six-nucleotide match to both a V gene segment and a J gene segment was required. A rearrangement was called productive if the CDR3 had no stop codons and remained in frame with V and J, and every other rearrangement was called non-productive. CDR3 was defined according to IMGT convention as the region running from the second conserved V-encoded cysteine to the conserved J-encoded phenylalanine. In an earlier analysis of 500 to 650 of the donors, sequences lacking an unambiguous match to a single V gene segment were excluded. An earlier analysis of several hundred of the donors called V segments functional above 56.7% productive rearrangements and segregating when the between-donor standard deviation exceeded 5%. A statistical classification framework was built for diagnosing cytomegalovirus status from the catalog of TCR beta chain sequences. In a later analysis, V and J genes were assigned by comparing TCR nucleotide sequences against IMGT/GENE-DB human TR gene sequences. In a later analysis, CDR3 sequences and most-parsimonious VDJ recombination scenarios were assigned using the TCRdist pipeline. In a later analysis, every TCR beta chain was defined by the combination of its CDR3 amino acid sequence and its V-gene family, and reads without a unique V-gene family were dropped. In a later analysis, 550 to 650 highly shared, low-generation-probability nucleotide sequences were removed to address suspected cross-contamination and a sequencing artifact. In a later analysis, a clonal expansion index for each public chain was calculated from normalized within-repertoire ranks of inferred template counts. Generation probabilities in a later analysis came from a VDJ recombination model fitted to out-of-frame rearrangements, and those results were checked against IGoR. Hypergeometric tests were used in a later analysis to score TCR-TCR, TCR-HLA and TCR-CMV co-occurrence, with a repertoire-size bias correction applied to the TCR pairs. A later analysis estimated false discovery rates by permuting HLA or CMV assignments 20 times. In a later analysis, co-occurring TCRs were grouped with DBSCAN, and TCRdist sequence similarity was added when clustering was performed within HLA-allele-positive subsets. For co-occurrence clustering, repertoires with fewer than 30,000 or more than 120,000 public chains were excluded, along with roughly 5 repertoires with anomalous nucleotide sharing. TCRdb re-hosts the immuneACCESS table, in-frame sequences only. Its copies lack some clones; in the studies checked, an unresolved V gene accounts for under half of them, and the cause for the rest is not known. V and J calls and clone size are given by that table; D and trimming were obtained from the DNA. The sample profile shows roughly 170,000 clones; about 80% of them were found once. Jointly, the top ten make up roughly 0.7% of the sample.

V is pruned by 6 bases and J by 0 bases, leaving 5 bases of the junction without a gene match. CDR1 LNHDA and CDR2 SQIVND are derived from the germline V gene (reference sequence). Reading from cysteine to phenylalanine, the CDR3 counts 16 amino acids. Only the CDR3 DNA stays, 48 bases, in frame from base 1. Regarding this clone: Its antigen remains undetermined. One base away there is no much larger clone; base qualities are not given.

The cohort comprised approximately 700 healthy bone marrow donors. Cohort members were all nominally healthy when sampled, although unrecorded immune exposures were likely present. The donor was CMV seronegative and belonged to the group of 352 seronegative cohort members. Every donor gave a peripheral blood sample, and the peripheral blood mononuclear cells from that sample were used for TCR beta sequencing. Genomic DNA was extracted from the blood cell samples with the Qiagen DNeasy Blood Extraction Kit. Points the paper makes about the study in general: An association between a missense DCLRE1C variant and V-gene and J-gene trimming of TCR beta chains was found in a later genetic analysis and replicated in an independent cohort. Linkage disequilibrium might explain the correlated functional status among segregating V segments, but an unknown experimental factor could not be excluded. Several of the top co-occurrence clusters appeared to be linked to parvovirus B19, influenza, CMV and Epstein-Barr virus, according to a later analysis. A later analysis found that most CMV-associated TCR beta chains appeared HLA-restricted, with HLA associations seemingly driven largely by CMV exposure. Strong co-occurrence of HLA alleles, especially DR and DQ, made assigning TCR associations to individual alleles difficult. Only TCR beta chains were sequenced in this cohort, and the absence of alpha or paired-chain data limited detectable features. Cytomegalovirus status was reported to be diagnosed by the classifier with high specificity and sensitivity in both the original and validation cohorts. The study gave a list of 150 to 200 TCR beta chains associated with cytomegalovirus. In a later analysis, HLA-associated TCR beta chains were found to be more clonally expanded and to have lower generation probabilities than equally common non-associated chains. A group of highly shared sequence variants was considered likely to be a technical artifact of the sequencing pipeline. Because counts were too low, approximately 15 rarely observed V segments, including chromosome 9 orphons, were excluded from the earlier analysis of some 540 of the donors. Because the 87-base-pair reads could not distinguish some IMGT-functional V segments, including TRBV6-2 and TRBV6-3, those segments were excluded. In a later analysis, about 17,000 TCR beta sequences were associated with specific HLA alleles at a false discovery rate of 0.05. A later analysis found that TCR association rates varied across HLA loci, with DRB1 alleles showing the most associated TCRs and HLA-C alleles the fewest. Sequencing depth was assumed to be roughly uniform across donors in the presence/absence analyses, though that assumption may not hold. In an earlier analysis of about 550 of the donors, most TCR beta V segments were observed in productive rearrangements about 87% or about 30% of the time, broadly matching IMGT annotations. Because HLA typing was unavailable for some donors at each locus, only the typed subset was used in association tests. The authors suggested that the approach could potentially be extended to other disease states and immunological phenotypes. Across donors, most TCR sequences were observed very rarely, whereas some public TCRs were present in many individuals. A further reported finding was that TCR beta sequences accurately predicted the HLA-A and HLA-B alleles for most subjects in the first cohort. Compared with the 666-donor mean, donors in an Asian-associated ancestry cluster had fewer N-insertions in productive TCRs, according to a later genetic analysis. In vitro tests confirmed that a few of the cytomegalovirus-associated TCR beta chains recognize cytomegalovirus antigens. CMV serostatus was the only immune exposure information available for the cohort.

Recombination linked TRBV19 to TRBJ2-1, with 10 junctional bases fitting TRBD2. The sequencing sample was made of PBMCs. This sequence was found in a boy under 18 in good health and CMV-seronegative. CDR3 sequence: CASRKSGGVSYNEQFF. The bases are TGTGCCAGTAGAAAAAGCGGGGGGGTCTCCTACAATGAGCAGTTCTTC.